Included here is one T cell receptor beta chain sequence, with context. Its target is unknown. The repertoire was sequenced with immunoSEQ multiplex PCR; TCRdb's copy has only in-frame clones and lacks some. The table lists around 2,000,000 clones, over 85% of them singletons. These data come from a study of shared clonotypes between healthy human individuals. Naive CD8 cells lacked CD45RO, underwent positive selection for CCR7 and left out terminally differentiated effector memory CD45RA+ cells. Whole-study results and caveats: Relative to memory subsets, naive subsets generally showed larger estimated richness. For naive CD4 cells, around 5% of clonotypes were shared across a few donors. Although depth was large, rarefaction showed that sequencing of the sorted subsets was incomplete.

The CDR3 has 14 amino acids. The V and J ends lost 0 bases and 2 bases respectively, with 9 bases between them. Germline V gene sequence: CDR1 SGHDT, CDR2 YYEEEE. The sequenced sample was naive CD8+ T cells sorted from blood. This TCR came from a man between 18 and 29 years old in good health. This rearrangement joins TRBV5-6 to TRBJ2-7; D call uncertain. The CDR3 loop reads CASSLAPVTYEQYF. As DNA, the CDR3 is TGTGCCAGCAGCTTGGCCCCGGTTACCTACGAGCAGTACTTC.